Below, one TCR beta chain is given with its context. Antigen unknown. Time point described: persistent/refractory GD, antithyroid drugs over 5 years with positive TRAb. The authors made the TCR library using RNA they extracted from PBMCs. The data originate from a study of regulatory T cells in long-lasting Graves disease. V dropped 2 bases and J dropped 1 base, with 5 bases sitting between them. The V gene's germline CDR1 is DFQATT and CDR2 SNEGSKA (reference sequence). The CDR3 spans 12 residues. Through Arm-PCR of CDR3 regions and iRepertoire HTBI primers, TCR beta libraries were built. TCRdb redid the calling of the multiplex PCR reads with MiXCR, one entry per CDR3 protein. The top ten hold 25% to 30% of the sample, which has a few hundred thousand distinct CDR3 sequences, roughly 20% seen once. Study-wide results and caveats: There was favoring of TRBV28, TRBJ1-2 and TRBJ2-5 in persistent disease. Those with persistent disease had in common more public clonotypes (2,741) than new patients (roughly 1,000). Investigators studied peripheral blood only, not thyroid tissue. Newly diagnosed Graves' patients had higher TCR diversity than persistent ones.

J is TRBJ1-1 and V is TRBV20-1; D ambiguous. The material was peripheral blood mononuclear cells (PBMCs), obtained when the disease was refractory, from a patient treated with antithyroid drugs. This clonotype originated in a middle-aged woman with Graves disease. CDR3 region: CSARPRNTEAFF. DNA for the CDR3: TGCAGTGCTAGACCGAGGAACACTGAAGCTTTCTTT.